Presented here are 11 T cell receptor beta chains from one specimen sequenced in a study of T cell changes during pregnancy in multiple sclerosis. Some clones are missing from TCRdb's copy, which holds only in-frame ones; the method was immunoSEQ multiplex PCR. The profile covers tens of thousands of clones, with about 89% appearing a single time and 1.4% to 1.5% taken by the ten largest. Here the sequenced sample was peripheral blood, taken in the second trimester of pregnancy. The receptors were sampled from a female donor with multiple sclerosis, enrolled in a pregnancy study.

The gene calls are TRBV4-2 and TRBJ2-5, with TRBD2 identical over 12 bases. CDR3 length: 16 amino acids. J lost 8 bases, V lost 1 base, and 8 bases had no gene match. CDR1 is LGHNA, CDR2 YNFKEQ, per germline. The CDR3 loop reads CASSQGTSGDKSTQYF. The CDR3 DNA reads TGTGCCAGCAGCCAAGGGACTAGCGGGGACAAGAGCACCCAGTACTTC.

V and J are TRBV30 and TRBJ2-2; TRBD1 matches at 7 bases. The germline V gene has CDR1 GTSNPN and CDR2 SVGIG (reference sequence). The V segment lost 5 bases and the J segment 5 bases; nucleotides outside the gene matches: 11. This CDR3 has 15 residues. This CDR3 reads CAWGVGQPFTGELFF. The CDR3 DNA reads as TGTGCCTGGGGGGTGGGACAGCCCTTTACCGGGGAGCTGTTTTTT. The full variable domain, completed using reference TRBV30 and TRBJ2-2, is SQTIHQWPATLVQPVGSPLSLECTVEGTSNPNLYWYRQAAGRGLQLLFYSVGIGQISSEVPQNLSASRPQDRQFILSSKKLLLSDSGFYLCAWGVGQPFTGELFFGEGSRLTVL.

The genes are TRBV10-1 and TRBJ2-5, with TRBD1 matching 7 bases. Trimming at V came to 9 bases and at J to 5 bases, leaving 6 bases not matched to a gene. This CDR3 comprises 12 residues. Germline V gene sequence: CDR1 WNHNN, CDR2 SYGVQD (reference sequence). The CDR3 region has the DNA TGCGCCAGACAGGGGACCATCGAGACCCAGTACTTC. Protein product: CARQGTIETQYF.

The chain joins TRBV13 to TRBJ2-5; TRBD1 might be the D (5 bases). Germline CDR1 reads PRHDT; CDR2 reads FYEKMQ (reference sequence). V lost 1 base to trimming and J lost 3 bases, with 12 bases between them. The length of the CDR3 is 15 residues. In DNA, the CDR3 is TGTGCCAGCAGCTTAGACCGACAGTCTAAAGAGACCCAGTACTTC. It codes for CASSLDRQSKETQYF.

The chain is built from TRBV10-3 and TRBJ2-7, with D possibly matching TRBD2 (5 bases). The CDR3 extends over 11 amino acids. The V gene lost 7 bases and the J gene lost 6 bases, with 10 bases spanning the gap. CDR1 is ENHRY and CDR2 is SYGVKD in the germline V gene. The CDR3 protein is CAIKDGGEQYF. For the CDR3, the DNA is TGTGCCATCAAAGACGGAGGCGAGCAGTACTTC.

The chain couples TRBV10-1 to TRBJ1-1, with D perhaps TRBD1 (6 bases). V was clipped by 5 bases and J by 1 base, with 8 bases between them. Germline assignment: CDR1 WNHNN and CDR2 SYGVQD (reference sequence). The CDR3 runs 13 residues. CDR3 amino acids: CASSPGQNTEAFF. For the CDR3, the DNA is TGCGCCAGCAGTCCGGGACAGAACACTGAAGCTTTCTTT.

This clone has only one observation. The gene calls are TRBV30 and TRBJ2-1; the D gene is possibly TRBD2 (5 bases). Trimming took 0 bases from V and 7 from J, leaving 10 bases between them. Germline V gene lookup returns CDR1 GTSNPN and CDR2 SVGIG (reference sequence). CDR3 size: 13 residues. CDR3 sequence (DNA): TGTGCCTGGAGTGTACGGCTAGCTAATGAGCAGTTCTTC. Translating gives CAWSVRLANEQFF.

CDR3 coding DNA: TGCGCCAGCAGTCGGCGGGAGGGCCTCAATGAGCAGTTCTTC. This translates into CASSRREGLNEQFF. The chain recombines TRBV10-2 with TRBJ2-1; 9 bases are shared with TRBD2. Unmatched junction bases numbered 5, after V lost 5 bases and J lost 6 bases. CDR1 is WSHSY and CDR2 is SAAADI in the germline V gene. The CDR3 contains 14 residues.

The chain recombines TRBV5-1 with TRBJ2-6; TRBD1 might be the D (6 bases). V was shortened by 1 base and J by 1 base, with 12 bases between the two germline ends. The length of the CDR3 is 17 residues. The germline gives CDR1 SGHRS, CDR2 YFSETQ. In DNA, the CDR3 is TGCGCCAGCAGCTTGACAGGGCTCCCTTCTGGGGCCAACGTCCTGACTTTC. This encodes CASSLTGLPSGANVLTF.

The V gene is TRBV7-7, the J gene TRBJ2-5; possible D gene TRBD2, 6 bases. This CDR3 region has 16 residues. V lost 5 bases to trimming and J lost 2 bases, with 18 bases between them. The germline V gene has CDR1 SSHAT and CDR2 FNYEAQ (reference sequence). CDR3 bases: TGTGCCAGCAGCCGGACGCCGGGACTTCCACAAGAGACCCAGTACTTC. Amino acids: CASSRTPGLPQETQYF. Filled out from reference TRBV7-7 and TRBJ2-5, the complete variable domain reads GAGVSQSPRYKVTKRGQDVTLRCDPISSHATLYWYQQALGQGPEFLTYFNYEAQPDKSGLPSDRFSAERPEGSISTLTIQRTEQRDSAMYRCASSRTPGLPQETQYFGPGTRLLVL.

The chain uses TRBV30 and TRBJ2-2; 13 bases align to TRBD2. The CDR3 is 16 amino acids. CDR1 and CDR2 (germline): GTSNPN, SVGIG (reference sequence). V was pared by 7 bases and J by 2 bases, with 7 bases of the junction left unmatched. The CDR3 DNA is TGTGCCTTGAGACTAGCGGGAGGTTTTAACACCGGGGAGCTGTTTTTT. Protein sequence: CALRLAGGFNTGELFF.